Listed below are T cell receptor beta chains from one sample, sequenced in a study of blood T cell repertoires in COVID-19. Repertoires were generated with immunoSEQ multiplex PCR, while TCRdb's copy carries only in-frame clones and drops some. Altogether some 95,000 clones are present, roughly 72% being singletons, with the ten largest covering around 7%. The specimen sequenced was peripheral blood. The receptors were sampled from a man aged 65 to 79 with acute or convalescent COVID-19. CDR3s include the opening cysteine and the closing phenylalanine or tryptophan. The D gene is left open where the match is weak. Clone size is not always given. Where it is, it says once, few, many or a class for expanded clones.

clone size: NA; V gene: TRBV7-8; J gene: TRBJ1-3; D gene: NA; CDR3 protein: CASSRGSSSGNTIYF; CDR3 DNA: TGTGCCAGCAGCCGCGGGAGTAGCTCTGGAAACACCATATATTTT
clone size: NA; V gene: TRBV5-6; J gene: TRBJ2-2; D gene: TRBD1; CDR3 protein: CASSLDGRQGTTGELFF; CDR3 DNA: TGTGCCAGCAGCTTGGACGGGAGACAGGGGACTACCGGGGAGCTGTTTTTT
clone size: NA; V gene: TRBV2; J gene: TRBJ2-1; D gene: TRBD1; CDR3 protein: CASSALGQGVNEQFF; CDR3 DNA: TGTGCCAGCAGTGCCCTGGGACAGGGGGTCAATGAGCAGTTCTTC
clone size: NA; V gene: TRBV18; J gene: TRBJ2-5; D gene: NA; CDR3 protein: CASSPKGETQYF; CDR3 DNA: TGTGCCAGCTCACCGAAGGGGGAGACCCAGTACTTC
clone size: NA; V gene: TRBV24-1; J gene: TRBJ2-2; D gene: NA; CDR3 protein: CATSDLGTPTGELFF; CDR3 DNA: TGTGCCACCAGTGATTTGGGGACACCCACCGGGGAGCTGTTTTTT
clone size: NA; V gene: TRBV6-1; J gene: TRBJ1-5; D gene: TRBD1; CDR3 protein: CASSGTSTGYNQPQHF; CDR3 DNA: TGTGCCAGCAGTGGGACCTCGACAGGGTATAATCAGCCCCAGCATTTT
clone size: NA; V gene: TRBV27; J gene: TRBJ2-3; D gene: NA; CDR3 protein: CASSRGADTQYF; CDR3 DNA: TGTGCCAGCAGTAGAGGAGCAGATACGCAGTATTTT
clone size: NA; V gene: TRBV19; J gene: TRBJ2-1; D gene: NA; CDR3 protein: CASSIDAVRGFYNEQFF; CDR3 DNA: TGTGCCAGTAGTATAGATGCCGTTAGGGGCTTCTACAATGAGCAGTTCTTC
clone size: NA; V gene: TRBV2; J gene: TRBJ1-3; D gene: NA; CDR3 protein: CASSPGTLSGNTIYF; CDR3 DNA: TGTGCCAGCAGCCCCGGGACTCTTTCTGGAAACACCATATATTTT
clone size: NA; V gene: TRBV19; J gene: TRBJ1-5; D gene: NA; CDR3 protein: CASSTWTGNQPQHF; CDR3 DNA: TGTGCCAGTAGTACCTGGACAGGCAATCAGCCCCAGCATTTT
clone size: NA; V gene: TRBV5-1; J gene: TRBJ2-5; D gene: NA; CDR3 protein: CASSLGGDPRRETQYF; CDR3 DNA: TGCGCCAGCAGCTTGGGGGGTGACCCAAGGAGGGAGACCCAGTACTTC
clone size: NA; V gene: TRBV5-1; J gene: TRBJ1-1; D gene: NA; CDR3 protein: CASSLNGGGTEAFF; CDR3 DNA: TGCGCCAGCAGCTTGAACGGTGGGGGGACTGAAGCTTTCTTT
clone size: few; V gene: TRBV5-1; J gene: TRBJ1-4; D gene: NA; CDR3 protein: CASSLPGAYEKLFF; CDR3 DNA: TGCGCCAGCAGCTTGCCAGGGGCTTATGAAAAACTGTTTTTT